This T cell receptor beta chain was sequenced for a study of T cell responses to AZD1222 COVID-19 vaccine. Study findings and constraints: Among those given AZD1222, only five to seven were seropositive at baseline.

Generated by immunoSEQ multiplex PCR, the TCRdb table keeps only in-frame clones and is missing some. The sample has 60,000 to 90,000 clones; around 90% are singletons. Remarks on this clone: As yet, its antigen is unknown.

The V gene lost 3 bases and the J gene lost 5 bases, with 7 bases spanning the gap. The CDR3 consists of 12 residues. CDR1 and CDR2 (germline): LGHDT, YNNKEL (reference sequence). This chain links TRBV3-1 (or the pseudogene TRBV3-2) with TRBJ2-5, with D possibly matching TRBD1 (5 bases). The input for sequencing was peripheral blood, taken 28 days after the second AZD1222 dose. The receptor comes from an adult who received the AZD1222 COVID-19 vaccine. The CDR3 bases are TGTGCCAGCAGCCACAGGGCCGAGACCCAGTACTTC. Its protein product is CASSHRAETQYF.